This TCR beta chain comes out of a study of T cell responses to AZD1222 COVID-19 vaccine. General observations from the study: It should be noted that donors were predominantly white British and more often female, and clonal diversity was possibly underestimated.

Measured with immunoSEQ multiplex PCR; TCRdb has only the in-frame clones, and not every one. Of 150,000 to 200,000 clones listed, about nine tenths are singletons. With regard to this clone: Its antigen is not identified.

V lost 7 bases and J lost 0, with 19 bases in between. The CDR3 covers 16 residues. From germline, CDR1 is ENHRY and CDR2 SYGVKD. This receptor was obtained from an adult in good health. The source was peripheral blood, collected on day 0 of AZD1222 vaccination. The chain is built from TRBV10-3 and TRBJ2-7; D unresolved. CDR3 amino acids: CAITRFWTSSSYEQYF. DNA of the CDR3: TGTGCCATCACGCGATTCTGGACCTCTAGCTCCTACGAGCAGTACTTC.